These 23 T cell receptor beta chains originate from one sample sequenced in a study of blood T cell repertoires in COVID-19. Using immunoSEQ multiplex PCR, the repertoire was profiled, and TCRdb retains in-frame clones only, with some absent. The repertoire holds 110,000 to 150,000 clones, with about 80% as singletons. Sequencing was done on a sample of peripheral blood. All receptors come from a human donor in a cohort sampled during active COVID-19.

The J gene is TRBJ1-5, the V gene TRBV28; tentatively, D is TRBD1 (6 bases). CDR1 is MDHEN and CDR2 is SYDVKM in the germline V gene. Trimming shortened V by 3 bases and J by 7 bases, and 13 bases separated the two germline ends. This CDR3 has 14 residues. CDR3 coding DNA: TGTGCCAGCAGTTTTGGGGGGGCCTTGCAGCCCCAGCATTTT. It yields the protein CASSFGGALQPQHF.

V is TRBV30 and J is TRBJ2-5; D is ambiguous. This CDR3 is 12 amino acids long. CDR1 and CDR2 (germline): GTSNPN, SVGIG (reference sequence). Trimming left V 8 bases short and J 0 bases short, with 10 bases between. Written as DNA, the CDR3 is TGTGCCACCTGCCCGGACCAAGAGACCCAGTACTTC. Translating gives CATCPDQETQYF.

The chain uses TRBV24-1 and TRBJ2-1; 11 nucleotides match TRBD2. This CDR3 contains 18 residues. The germline CDR1 and CDR2 sequences are KGHDR and SFDVKD. Germline trimming cut 9 bases from V and 0 bases from J; bases unmatched to any gene: 12. The CDR3 here is CATGSGTSGKSSYNEQFF. CDR3 bases: TGTGCCACCGGCTCCGGGACTAGCGGAAAGAGCTCCTACAATGAGCAGTTCTTC.

J is TRBJ2-2 and V is TRBV4-3; the match to TRBD1 covers 11 bases. CDR3 length equals 17 residues. Germline CDR1 reads LGHNA; CDR2 reads YSLEER. The J segment lost 9 bases and the V segment lost 0 bases, leaving 9 bases of the junction unmatched. The CDR3 reads CASSQDFGTGGTRELFF. The CDR3 nucleotides are TGCGCCAGCAGCCAAGATTTCGGGACAGGGGGGACCCGGGAGCTGTTTTTT.

This clone has only one observation. The chain uses TRBV27 and TRBJ2-7, with a weak D call TRBD2 (5 bases). The CDR3 is 13 amino acids. Germline V lookup: CDR1 MNHEY, CDR2 SMNVEV (reference sequence). V was clipped by 5 bases and J by 2 bases, with 10 bases between them. CDR3 nucleotides: TGTGCCAGCAGTAGGACGGGAACCTACGAGCAGTACTTC. This sequence encodes CASSRTGTYEQYF.

V gene TRBV11-2 combines with J gene TRBJ2-3, with 13 nucleotides matching TRBD2. With V trimmed by 4 bases and J by 1 base, 2 bases remained unmatched. The germline CDR1 and CDR2 sequences are SGHAT and FQNNGV. CDR3 length equals 16 residues. CDR3 coding DNA: TGTGCCAGCAGCTCAGGACTAGCGGGGGGCACAGATACGCAGTATTTT. Translating gives CASSSGLAGGTDTQYF.

This clone is a singleton in its sample. The chain recombines TRBV18 with TRBJ2-7, with TRBD1 identical over 8 bases. V shed 4 bases, J shed 1 base, and the junction held 3 bases outside the gene matches. In germline, CDR1 is KGHSH, CDR2 LQKENI. This CDR3 region has 14 residues. CDR3 in DNA: TGTGCCAGCTCACTCGGGACAGGATCCTACGAGCAGTACTTC. Translating gives CASSLGTGSYEQYF.

The J gene is TRBJ1-1, the V gene TRBV4-3, with D unresolved. Trimming removed 2 bases at V and 5 bases at J, with 9 bases between. Per germline, CDR1 LGHNA and CDR2 YSLEER. The CDR3 loop spans 13 amino acids. The CDR3 DNA is TGCGCCAGCAGCCAACCTGACAAGACTGAAGCTTTCTTT. Its protein product is CASSQPDKTEAFF.

The chain links TRBV5-1 to TRBJ2-3, with a weak D call TRBD2 (5 bases). The CDR3 runs 15 residues. The V and J ends lost 2 bases and 0 bases respectively, with 10 bases between them. Germline V gene sequence: CDR1 SGHRS, CDR2 YFSETQ. The CDR3 region has the DNA TGCGCCAGCAGCTTCGAGGGCGCTAGCACAGATACGCAGTATTTT. The encoded protein is CASSFEGASTDTQYF.

The V and J genes are TRBV29-1 and TRBJ2-3; 10 bases map to TRBD2. Germline CDR1 is SQVTM and CDR2 is ANQGSEA. The length of the CDR3 is 15 residues. V was pared by 3 bases and J by 2 bases, with 5 bases of the junction left unmatched. Here the CDR3 DNA reads TGCAGCGTTGAGCGGACTAGCGGATCCACAGATACGCAGTATTTT. Translating it yields CSVERTSGSTDTQYF.

This CDR3 reads CASRWRLSDDTDTQYF. CDR3 in DNA: TGTGCCAGCAGGTGGAGACTGTCCGATGACACAGATACGCAGTATTTT. This rearrangement joins TRBV7-6 to TRBJ2-3, with D uncertain. Trimming left V 6 bases short and J 2 bases short, with 18 bases between. CDR3 length: 16 amino acids. The germline V gene encodes CDR1 SGHVS and CDR2 FNYEAQ.

This chain joins TRBV19 and TRBJ2-1, with D maybe TRBD2 (6 bases). V was pared by 5 bases and J by 0 bases, with 14 bases between. CDR1 is LNHDA and CDR2 is SQIVND in the germline V gene (reference sequence). This CDR3 is built from 16 residues. The CDR3 sequence is CASSLYIADSYNEQFF. Written as DNA, the CDR3 is TGTGCCAGTAGTCTATACATAGCGGACTCCTACAATGAGCAGTTCTTC.

This clone was observed once. This chain uses TRBV30 with TRBJ2-1; TRBD2 matches 8 bases. J was trimmed by 4 bases and V by 0 bases; bases with no gene match: 5. CDR1 is GTSNPN, CDR2 SVGIG, per germline (reference sequence). The CDR3 runs 15 residues. The CDR3: CAWSVGLAGYNEQFF. In DNA, the CDR3 is TGTGCCTGGAGTGTAGGACTAGCAGGGTACAATGAGCAGTTCTTC.

This chain links TRBV5-8 with TRBJ1-1; D is undetermined. V gave up 4 bases and J gave up 4 bases, with 17 bases separating them. The CDR3 runs 15 residues. CDR1 and CDR2 (germline): SGHTS, YDEGEE. DNA of the CDR3: TGTGCCAGCAGCCCGGGATCGACGGGTTCCACTGAAGCTTTCTTT. As protein: CASSPGSTGSTEAFF. The full variable domain, rest sourced from reference TRBV5-8 and TRBJ1-1, is EAGVTQSPTHLIKTRGQQATLRCSPISGHTSVYWYQQALGLGLQFLLWYDEGEERNRGNFPPRFSGRQFPNYSSELNVNALELEDSALYLCASSPGSTGSTEAFFGQGTRLTVV.

This clone has a handful of counts. V gene TRBV11-1 combines with J gene TRBJ2-1; 11 bases are a match to TRBD2. Germline V gene sequence: CDR1 SGHAT, CDR2 FQDESV (reference sequence). The CDR3 runs 15 residues. With V trimmed by 5 bases and J by 9 bases, 9 bases remained unmatched. CDR3: CASSPTSGSVGEQFF. In nucleotides, the CDR3 is TGTGCCAGCAGCCCAACTAGCGGGAGTGTTGGTGAGCAGTTCTTC.

In regard to this clone: Within the sample, other DNA sequences also encode this same CDR3. The rearrangement joins TRBV9 to TRBJ1-5; D not resolved. From germline, CDR1 is SGDLS and CDR2 YYNGEE. V was clipped by 0 bases and J by 0 bases, with 7 bases between them. The CDR3 runs 15 residues. In DNA form, the CDR3 reads TGTGCCAGCAGCGTAGGCGGTGATAGCAATCAGCCCCAGCATTTT. It specifies CASSVGGDSNQPQHF.

The chain links TRBV7-2 to TRBJ1-2; 8 positions match TRBD1. Germline CDR1 reads SGHTA; CDR2 reads FQGNSA. The V gene end was trimmed by 5 bases and the J gene end by 4 bases; junction bases not matched to a gene: 12. This CDR3 region has 16 residues. The CDR3 region is CASSLRQGHTFYGYTF. CDR3 nucleotide sequence: TGTGCCAGCAGCCTTAGACAGGGGCACACTTTCTATGGCTACACCTTC. Full variable domain (missing parts from reference TRBV7-2 and TRBJ1-2): GAGVSQSPSNKVTEKGKDVELRCDPISGHTALYWYRQSLGQGLEFLIYFQGNSAPDKSGLPSDRFSAERTGGSVSTLTIQRTQQEDSAVYLCASSLRQGHTFYGYTFGSGTRLTVV.

V usage is TRBV6-4 and J usage is TRBJ2-7; 11 bases agree with TRBD2. There are 19 residues in the CDR3. The V gene end was trimmed by 1 base and the J gene end by 4 bases; junction bases not matched to a gene: 15. The germline V gene encodes CDR1 MRHNA and CDR2 SNTAGT. CDR3 amino acids: CASSDLRAGTSGNGYEQYF. In DNA form, the CDR3 reads TGTGCCAGCAGTGACTTGCGCGCCGGGACTAGCGGCAATGGATACGAGCAGTACTTC.

The V and J genes are TRBV4-2 and TRBJ2-7, with TRBD1 matching over 7 bases. This CDR3 region has 17 residues. After removal of 0 bases from V and 2 bases from J, the junction contained 10 bases not matched to a gene. Germline CDR1 LGHNA, CDR2 YNFKEQ. Written as DNA, the CDR3 is TGTGCCAGCAGCCAAGAGTCCTTGGGGACAGCCACCTACGAGCAGTACTTC. Residues: CASSQESLGTATYEQYF.

This rearrangement joins TRBV11-3 to TRBJ2-3; possible D gene TRBD1, 5 bases. Germline V gene sequence: CDR1 SGHNT, CDR2 YENEEA. The V gene lost 1 base and the J gene lost 4 bases, with 24 bases spanning the gap. CDR3 length equals 19 residues. The CDR3 loop reads CASSLVRRILGALPDTQYF. The CDR3 coding sequence is TGTGCCAGCAGCTTAGTACGCCGGATTCTAGGGGCCCTGCCAGATACGCAGTATTTT.

The rearrangement uses TRBV30 and TRBJ1-1; a possible D gene is TRBD1 (6 bases). The V gene lost 7 bases and the J gene lost 14 bases, with 20 bases spanning the gap. The CDR3 spans 11 residues. Germline V gene lookup returns CDR1 GTSNPN and CDR2 SVGIG (reference sequence). This CDR3 reads CALGGRDNRFF. CDR3 nucleotides: TGTGCCTTAGGGGGTCGGGACAATAGGTTCTTT.

The gene calls are TRBV7-2 and TRBJ2-4; TRBD1 matches at 8 bases. The V segment lost 1 base and the J segment 9 bases; nucleotides outside the gene matches: 2. Germline V gene data show CDR1 as SGHTA and CDR2 as FQGNSA. The length of the CDR3 is 13 residues. The CDR3 DNA reads as TGTGCCAGCAGCTTAGGGACAGGGATCATTCAGTACTTC. Translating gives CASSLGTGIIQYF. The variable domain in full, completed from reference TRBV7-2 and TRBJ2-4, reads GAGVSQSPSNKVTEKGKDVELRCDPISGHTALYWYRQSLGQGLEFLIYFQGNSAPDKSGLPSDRFSAERTGGSVSTLTIQRTQQEDSAVYLCASSLGTGIIQYFGAGTRLSVL.

The gene calls are TRBV2 and TRBJ2-7, with TRBD2 matching 7 bases. Germline values: CDR1 SNHLY, CDR2 FYNNEI. The V segment lost 7 bases and the J segment 5 bases; nucleotides outside the gene matches: 8. The CDR3 runs 13 residues. In DNA form, the CDR3 reads TGTGCCAGCAACTGGGGGGGTACCGACGAGCAGTACTTC. This translates into CASNWGGTDEQYF.